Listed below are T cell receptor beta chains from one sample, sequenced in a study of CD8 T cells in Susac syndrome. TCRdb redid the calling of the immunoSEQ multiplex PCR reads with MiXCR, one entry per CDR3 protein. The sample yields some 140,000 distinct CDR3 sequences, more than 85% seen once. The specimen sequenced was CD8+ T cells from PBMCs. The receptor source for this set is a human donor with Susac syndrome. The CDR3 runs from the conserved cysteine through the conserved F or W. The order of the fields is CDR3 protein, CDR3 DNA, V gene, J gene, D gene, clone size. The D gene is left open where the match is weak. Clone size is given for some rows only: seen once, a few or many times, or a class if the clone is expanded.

cdr3_aa: CSVGDREELFGYEQYF
cdr3_nt: TGCAGCGTTGGCGATCGGGAAGAGTTATTCGGCTACGAGCAGTACTTC
v_call: TRBV29-1
j_call: TRBJ2-7
d_call: .
clone_size: once

cdr3_aa: CASNRLLAGDTGELFF
cdr3_nt: TGTGCCAGCAATCGACTTCTAGCGGGAGACACCGGGGAGCTGTTTTTT
v_call: TRBV3-1
j_call: TRBJ2-2
d_call: TRBD2
clone_size: .

cdr3_aa: CATSDLSGVEFF
cdr3_nt: TGTGCCACCAGTGATTTGTCTGGGGTTGAGTTCTTC
v_call: TRBV24-1
j_call: TRBJ2-1
d_call: .
clone_size: once

cdr3_aa: CASSPQVMEQETQYF
cdr3_nt: TGTGCCAGCAGTCCGCAGGTCATGGAGCAAGAGACCCAGTACTTC
v_call: TRBV27
j_call: TRBJ2-5
d_call: .
clone_size: .

cdr3_aa: CASSPAPRQGTWREQYF
cdr3_nt: TGTGCCAGCAGCCCAGCCCCAAGACAGGGCACATGGCGTGAGCAGTACTTC
v_call: TRBV28
j_call: TRBJ2-7
d_call: TRBD1
clone_size: .

cdr3_aa: CASNRDREVETQYF
cdr3_nt: TGTGCCAGCAATAGGGACAGGGAGGTTGAGACCCAGTACTTC
v_call: TRBV28
j_call: TRBJ2-5
d_call: TRBD1
clone_size: .

cdr3_aa: CASSFAAGQLSYEQYF
cdr3_nt: TGTGCCAGCAGTTTCGCTGCCGGACAGCTCTCCTACGAGCAGTACTTC
v_call: TRBV27
j_call: TRBJ2-7
d_call: .
clone_size: .

cdr3_aa: CASSQGRQGSRHEQFF
cdr3_nt: TGCGCCAGCAGCCAAGGCAGACAGGGGTCCCGCCATGAGCAGTTCTTC
v_call: TRBV4-1
j_call: TRBJ2-1
d_call: TRBD1
clone_size: .

cdr3_aa: CSASPGQSNQPQHF
cdr3_nt: TGCAGTGCTAGTCCGGGCCAGAGCAATCAGCCCCAGCATTTT
v_call: TRBV20-1
j_call: TRBJ1-5
d_call: .
clone_size: .

cdr3_aa: CASSASQNQPQHF
cdr3_nt: TGTGCCAGCAGCGCCTCTCAAAATCAGCCCCAGCATTTT
v_call: TRBV9
j_call: TRBJ1-5
d_call: .
clone_size: .

cdr3_aa: CASSFPRDGKNYGYTF
cdr3_nt: TGTGCCAGCAGTTTCCCCAGAGACGGGAAGAACTATGGCTACACCTTC
v_call: TRBV12-3/TRBV12-4
j_call: TRBJ1-2
d_call: .
clone_size: .

cdr3_aa: CASSVAADNYGYTF
cdr3_nt: TGTGCCAGCAGCGTAGCAGCAGATAACTATGGCTACACCTTC
v_call: TRBV9
j_call: TRBJ1-2
d_call: .
clone_size: once

cdr3_aa: CASSYSISQKGETQYF
cdr3_nt: TGTGCCAGCAGTTACTCGATCTCACAGAAAGGGGAGACCCAGTACTTC
v_call: TRBV6-6
j_call: TRBJ2-5
d_call: .
clone_size: .

cdr3_aa: CASSLGGPNYGLYF
cdr3_nt: TGTGCCAGCAGCTTAGGGGGACCGAACTACGGGTTGTACTTC
v_call: TRBV13
j_call: TRBJ2-7
d_call: .
clone_size: .

cdr3_aa: CASSSGTSGRPYEQYF
cdr3_nt: TGCGCCAGCAGCTCAGGGACTAGCGGGAGACCCTACGAGCAGTACTTC
v_call: TRBV5-1
j_call: TRBJ2-7
d_call: TRBD2
clone_size: .

cdr3_aa: CASSLVQGLRQYEQYF
cdr3_nt: TGTGCCAGCAGCTTAGTACAGGGACTCCGGCAGTACGAGCAGTACTTC
v_call: TRBV7-2
j_call: TRBJ2-7
d_call: .
clone_size: .

cdr3_aa: CAIRTSGSSNEQYF
cdr3_nt: TGTGCCATCAGAACTAGCGGGAGTTCCAACGAGCAGTACTTC
v_call: TRBV7-9
j_call: TRBJ2-7
d_call: TRBD2
clone_size: .

cdr3_aa: CATSDGVGTQYF
cdr3_nt: TGTGCCACCAGTGATGGAGTGGGTACGCAGTATTTT
v_call: TRBV24-1
j_call: TRBJ2-3
d_call: .
clone_size: .

cdr3_aa: CSADDGEQYF
cdr3_nt: TGCAGCGCCGACGACGGCGAGCAGTACTTC
v_call: TRBV29-1
j_call: TRBJ2-7
d_call: .
clone_size: .

cdr3_aa: CASKDRETDTQYF
cdr3_nt: TGTGCCAGCAAGGACAGGGAGACAGATACGCAGTATTTT
v_call: TRBV9
j_call: TRBJ2-3
d_call: TRBD1
clone_size: .

cdr3_aa: CASSQSTAYNEKLFF
cdr3_nt: TGTGCCAGCAGCCAATCGACAGCCTATAATGAAAAACTGTTTTTT
v_call: TRBV16
j_call: TRBJ1-4
d_call: .
clone_size: .

cdr3_aa: CASRENQGHGGELFF
cdr3_nt: TGCGCCAGCAGGGAGAATCAGGGACATGGCGGGGAGCTGTTTTTT
v_call: TRBV4-1
j_call: TRBJ2-2
d_call: .
clone_size: once

cdr3_aa: CASSVTTGTGVYEQYF
cdr3_nt: TGTGCCAGCAGCGTAACTACCGGGACAGGGGTATACGAGCAGTACTTC
v_call: TRBV9
j_call: TRBJ2-7
d_call: TRBD1
clone_size: .

cdr3_aa: CSAGGQGLRYGYTF
cdr3_nt: TGCAGTGCTGGGGGACAGGGTTTACGCTATGGCTACACCTTC
v_call: TRBV20-1
j_call: TRBJ1-2
d_call: TRBD1
clone_size: .

cdr3_aa: CASTSWDYGYTF
cdr3_nt: TGTGCCAGCACTTCCTGGGACTATGGCTACACCTTC
v_call: TRBV2
j_call: TRBJ1-2
d_call: .
clone_size: .

cdr3_aa: CASSRTDRRDYGYTF
cdr3_nt: TGTGCCAGCAGCCGGACGGACAGAAGGGACTATGGCTACACCTTC
v_call: TRBV6-2/TRBV6-3
j_call: TRBJ1-2
d_call: .
clone_size: once

cdr3_aa: CSAILGPEQFF
cdr3_nt: TGCAGTGCGATATTAGGGCCGGAGCAGTTCTTC
v_call: TRBV20-1
j_call: TRBJ2-1
d_call: .
clone_size: .

cdr3_aa: CAWSARRETQYF
cdr3_nt: TGTGCCTGGAGTGCCCGACGGGAGACCCAGTACTTC
v_call: TRBV30
j_call: TRBJ2-5
d_call: .
clone_size: .

cdr3_aa: CSVLQGTGELFF
cdr3_nt: TGCAGCGTTTTACAGGGCACCGGGGAGCTGTTTTTT
v_call: TRBV29-1
j_call: TRBJ2-2
d_call: .
clone_size: .